The clone carrying this T cell receptor beta chain was recorded once. What it binds is unknown. This specimen comes from a study of cytotoxic CD8 clonotypes in ibrutinib-treated CLL. Turning to the study itself: Responses: 24 partial, 2 complete; after median roughly 5.5 years, around 15 stayed remitted, about twelve progressed. Response samples were taken after a median roughly twelve months of treatment, range 6 to 36. Study-level points and caveats: Progressing and sustained-remission patients had different sampling times. The study found public clonotypes uncommon, contracting or stable on treatment.

Assay used: immunoSEQ multiplex PCR; TCRdb lists only in-frame clones, some missing. Of about 89,000 clones listed, about 78% are singletons. The origin of this receptor is a human donor with chronic lymphocytic leukemia. The sequenced sample was PBMCs, obtained after 12 months of ibrutinib treatment.

CDR3 in DNA: TGTGCCAGCTCACGGGACAGCGGTACTGAAGCTTTCTTT. Translating it yields CASSRDSGTEAFF. This chain uses TRBV18 with TRBJ1-1; 7 nucleotides line up with TRBD1. J lost 5 bases, V lost 4 bases, and 4 bases had no gene match. CDR3 size: 13 residues. Germline loops: CDR1 KGHSH, CDR2 LQKENI.